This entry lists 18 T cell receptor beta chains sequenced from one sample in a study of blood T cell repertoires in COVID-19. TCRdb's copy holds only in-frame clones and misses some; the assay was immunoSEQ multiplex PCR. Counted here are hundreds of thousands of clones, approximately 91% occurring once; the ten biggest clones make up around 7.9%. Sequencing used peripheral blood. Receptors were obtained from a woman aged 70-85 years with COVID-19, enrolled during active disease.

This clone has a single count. The CDR3 nucleotides are TGTGCCAGCAGCCAAGACCCGGGTAGCGGGGGAGAGGCCTACGAGCAGTACTTC. Protein sequence: CASSQDPGSGGEAYEQYF. V is TRBV3-1 (or the pseudogene TRBV3-2) and J is TRBJ2-7, with 9 nucleotides matching TRBD2. Germline V CDR1 and CDR2: LGHDT, YNNKEL (reference sequence). Trimming removed 0 bases from V and 2 bases from J; junction bases left unmatched: 11. The CDR3 covers 18 residues.

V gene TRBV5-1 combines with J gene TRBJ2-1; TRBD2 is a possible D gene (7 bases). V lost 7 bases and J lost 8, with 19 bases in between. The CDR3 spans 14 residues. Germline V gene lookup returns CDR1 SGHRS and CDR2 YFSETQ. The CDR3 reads CASSPAMGGHEQFF. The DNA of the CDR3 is TGCGCCAGCTCCCCCGCAATGGGGGGGCATGAGCAGTTCTTC. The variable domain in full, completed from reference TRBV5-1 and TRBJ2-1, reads KAGVTQTPRYLIKTRGQQVTLSCSPISGHRSVSWYQQTPGQGLQFLFEYFSETQRNKGNFPGRFSGRQFSNSRSEMNVSTLELGDSALYLCASSPAMGGHEQFFGPGTRLTVL.

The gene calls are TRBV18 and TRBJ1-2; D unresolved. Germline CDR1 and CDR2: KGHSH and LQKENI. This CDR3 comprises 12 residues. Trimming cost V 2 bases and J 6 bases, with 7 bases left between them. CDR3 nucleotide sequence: TGTGCCAGCTCACCAATTCTAGATGGCTACACCTTC. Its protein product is CASSPILDGYTF.

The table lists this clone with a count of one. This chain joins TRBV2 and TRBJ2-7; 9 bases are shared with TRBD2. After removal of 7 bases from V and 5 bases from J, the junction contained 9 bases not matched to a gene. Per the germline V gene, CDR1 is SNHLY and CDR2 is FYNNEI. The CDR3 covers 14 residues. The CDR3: CASTHGTSCHEQYF. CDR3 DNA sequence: TGTGCCAGCACTCACGGGACTAGCTGTCACGAGCAGTACTTC.

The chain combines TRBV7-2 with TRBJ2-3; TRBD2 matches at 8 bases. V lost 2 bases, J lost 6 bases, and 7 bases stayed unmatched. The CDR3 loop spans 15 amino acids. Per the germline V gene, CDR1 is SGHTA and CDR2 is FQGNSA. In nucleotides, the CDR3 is TGTGCCAGCAGCTTAATTGGCGGGGGGTTCGATACGCAGTATTTT. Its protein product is CASSLIGGGFDTQYF.

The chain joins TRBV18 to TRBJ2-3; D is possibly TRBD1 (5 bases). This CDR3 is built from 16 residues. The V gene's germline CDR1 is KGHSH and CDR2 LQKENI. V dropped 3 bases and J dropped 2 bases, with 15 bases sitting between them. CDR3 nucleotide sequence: TGTGCCAGCTCACCTCTAACAGGAAGCAACACAGATACGCAGTATTTT. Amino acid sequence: CASSPLTGSNTDTQYF.

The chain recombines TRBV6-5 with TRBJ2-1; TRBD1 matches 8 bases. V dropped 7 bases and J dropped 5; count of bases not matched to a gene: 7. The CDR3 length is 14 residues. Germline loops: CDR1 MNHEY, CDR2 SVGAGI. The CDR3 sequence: CASTPGQAHNEQFF. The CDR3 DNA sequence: TGTGCCAGCACTCCGGGACAGGCACACAATGAGCAGTTCTTC.

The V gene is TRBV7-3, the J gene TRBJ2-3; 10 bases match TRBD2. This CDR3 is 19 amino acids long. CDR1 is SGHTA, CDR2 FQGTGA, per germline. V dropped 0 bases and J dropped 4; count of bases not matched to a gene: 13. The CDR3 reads CASSLTLRASGGEADTQYF. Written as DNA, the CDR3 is TGTGCCAGCAGCTTAACGTTAAGGGCTAGCGGGGGAGAGGCAGATACGCAGTATTTT.

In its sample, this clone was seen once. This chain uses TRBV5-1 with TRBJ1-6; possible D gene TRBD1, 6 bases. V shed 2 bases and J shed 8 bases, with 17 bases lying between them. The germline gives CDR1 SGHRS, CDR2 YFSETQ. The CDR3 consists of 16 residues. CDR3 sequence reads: CASSFSPAGVDSPLHF. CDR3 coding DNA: TGCGCCAGCAGCTTCAGTCCAGCAGGGGTGGATTCACCCCTCCACTTT.

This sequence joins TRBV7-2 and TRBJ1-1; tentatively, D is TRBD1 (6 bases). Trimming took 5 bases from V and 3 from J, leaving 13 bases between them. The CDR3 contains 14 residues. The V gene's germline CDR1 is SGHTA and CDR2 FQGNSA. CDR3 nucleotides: TGTGCCAGCAGCGTTCAGGGGATGGACACTGAAGCTTTCTTT. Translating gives CASSVQGMDTEAFF.

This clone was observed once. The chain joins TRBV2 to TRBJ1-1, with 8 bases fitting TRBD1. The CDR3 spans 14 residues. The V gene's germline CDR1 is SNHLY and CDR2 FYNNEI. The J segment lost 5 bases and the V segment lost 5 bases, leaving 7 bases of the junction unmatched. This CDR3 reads CASSLQGEGTEAFF. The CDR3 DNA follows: TGTGCCAGCAGTTTACAGGGGGAGGGGACTGAAGCTTTCTTT. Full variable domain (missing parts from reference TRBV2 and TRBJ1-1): EPEVTQTPSHQVTQMGQEVILRCVPISNHLYFYWYRQILGQKVEFLVSFYNNEISEKSEIFDDQFSVERPDGSNFTLKIRSTKLEDSAMYFCASSLQGEGTEAFFGQGTRLTVV.

CDR3 nucleotide sequence: TGTGCCAGCAGCTTAGTTTTTGGGGGGGCGTGGGAGACCCAGTACTTC. Its translation: CASSLVFGGAWETQYF. This chain connects TRBV7-2 to TRBJ2-5; a weak D match, TRBD2 (7 bases). V lost 1 base to trimming and J lost 5 bases, with 17 bases between them. Per germline, CDR1 SGHTA and CDR2 FQGNSA. The CDR3 runs to 16 residues.

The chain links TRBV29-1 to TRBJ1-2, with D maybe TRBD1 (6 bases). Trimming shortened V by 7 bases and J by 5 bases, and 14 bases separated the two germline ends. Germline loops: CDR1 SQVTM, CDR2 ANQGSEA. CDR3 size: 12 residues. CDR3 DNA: TGCAGCGCTATGGTGGGGGCATATGGCTACACCTTC. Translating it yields CSAMVGAYGYTF.

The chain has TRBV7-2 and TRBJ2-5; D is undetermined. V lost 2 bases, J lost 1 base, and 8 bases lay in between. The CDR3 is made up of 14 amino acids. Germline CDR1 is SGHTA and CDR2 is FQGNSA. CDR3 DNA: TGTGCCAGCAGCTTATCATACTTCCAAGAGACCCAGTACTTC. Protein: CASSLSYFQETQYF.

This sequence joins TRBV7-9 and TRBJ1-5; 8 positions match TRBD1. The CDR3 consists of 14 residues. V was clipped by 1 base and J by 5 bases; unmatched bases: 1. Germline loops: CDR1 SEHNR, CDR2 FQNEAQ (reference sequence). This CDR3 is CASSLVTGDQPQHF. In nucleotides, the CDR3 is TGTGCCAGCAGCTTAGTGACAGGGGATCAGCCCCAGCATTTT.

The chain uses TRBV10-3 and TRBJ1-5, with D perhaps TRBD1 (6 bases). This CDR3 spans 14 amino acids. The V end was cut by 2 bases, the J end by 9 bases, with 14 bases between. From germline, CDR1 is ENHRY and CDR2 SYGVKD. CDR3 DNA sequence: TGTGCCATCAGTGAGGGGGGCGGGGAGGGGCCCCAGCATTTT. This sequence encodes CAISEGGGEGPQHF.

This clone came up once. CDR3 coding DNA: TGCGCCAGCAGCCACCGGACAGGGAGCTCCTACGAGCAGTACTTC. Translation gives CASSHRTGSSYEQYF. V and J are TRBV4-1 and TRBJ2-7, with TRBD1 matching 8 bases. Germline-derived CDR1 and CDR2 are MGHRA and YSYEKL. The CDR3 contains 15 residues. The V gene end was trimmed by 3 bases and the J gene end by 0 bases; junction bases not matched to a gene: 4.

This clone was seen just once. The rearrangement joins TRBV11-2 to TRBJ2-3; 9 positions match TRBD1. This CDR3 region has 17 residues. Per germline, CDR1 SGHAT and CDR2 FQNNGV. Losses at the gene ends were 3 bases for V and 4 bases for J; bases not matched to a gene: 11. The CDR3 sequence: CASSFLPGQGSSDTQYF. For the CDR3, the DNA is TGTGCCAGCAGCTTTCTACCGGGACAGGGTTCATCAGATACGCAGTATTTT.